Following are 8 T cell receptor beta chains from one sample sequenced in a study of blood T cells in healthy people across ages. PCR was performed a second time for 7 to 11 cycles using a sample-barcoded 5' primer and a J-beta primer mix. TCRdb independently ran MiXCR on the 5' RACE reads; one entry per CDR3 protein. The sample has about 780,000 distinct CDR3 sequences; about half are singletons. The sequencing sample was made of blood. These receptor sequences come from a man of 80 years or more in good health.

This chain connects TRBV7-2 to TRBJ2-1; TRBD2 matches 10 bases. The CDR3 covers 16 residues. Trimming removed 2 bases from V and 2 bases from J; junction bases left unmatched: 3. The germline V gene has CDR1 SGHTA and CDR2 FQGNSA. The CDR3 loop is CASSLSSGRPYNEQFF. The CDR3 DNA reads as TGTGCCAGCAGCTTATCTAGCGGGAGACCCTACAATGAGCAGTTCTTC.

The chain uses TRBV12-3 or TRBV12-4 and TRBJ1-2; possibly TRBD1 for D (5 bases). This CDR3 spans 13 amino acids. Trimming removed 3 bases at V and 4 bases at J, with 9 bases between. CDR3 sequence reads: CASSLRGIYGYTF. The CDR3 DNA sequence: TGTGCCAGCAGTTTGAGGGGAATCTATGGCTACACCTTC.

V usage is TRBV12-3 or TRBV12-4 and J usage is TRBJ2-3; 10 bases fit TRBD1. This CDR3 has 16 residues. V lost 3 bases and J lost 8; bases outside the gene matches: 11. CDR3 loop: CASSFYDRGLGGTQYF. CDR3 DNA: TGTGCCAGCAGTTTCTATGACAGGGGGCTGGGGGGTACGCAGTATTTT.

This clonotype was counted at least ten times. The rearrangement uses TRBV20-1 and TRBJ2-1; TRBD1 matches 10 bases. CDR1 and CDR2 from the germline V gene are DFQATT and SNEGSKA (reference sequence). Trimming at V came to 2 bases and at J to 6 bases, leaving 7 bases not matched to a gene. The CDR3 sequence is 15 residues long. The CDR3 loop is CSARYGTGVGNEQFF. DNA of the CDR3: TGCAGTGCTAGATATGGGACAGGGGTGGGCAATGAGCAGTTCTTC.

This clonotype was recorded many times. J is TRBJ1-2 and V is TRBV20-1; D is ambiguous. There are 12 residues in the CDR3. The germline V and J ends were trimmed by 3 bases and 4 bases, with 9 bases remaining between them. CDR1 DFQATT and CDR2 SNEGSKA come from the germline V gene (reference sequence). In DNA form, the CDR3 reads TGCAGTGCTAGTGTCGGTGGCTATGGCTACACCTTC. It translates to CSASVGGYGYTF.

The V and J genes are TRBV20-1 and TRBJ1-1; D unclear. CDR3 size: 11 residues. Between the trimmed V and J ends, which lost 6 bases and 7 bases, there was a span of 12 bases. The germline gives CDR1 DFQATT, CDR2 SNEGSKA (reference sequence). This chain's CDR3 is CSAVHRIEAFF. The DNA for the CDR3 is TGCAGTGCCGTTCATCGGATTGAAGCTTTCTTT.

J is TRBJ2-4 and V is TRBV12-3 or TRBV12-4; TRBD1 is a possible D gene (5 bases). The CDR3 contains 15 residues. V shed 6 bases and J shed 0 bases, with 12 bases lying between them. Here the CDR3 DNA reads TGTGCCAGCAGACTGCAGGGTCAAGCCAAAAACATTCAGTACTTC. Its translation: CASRLQGQAKNIQYF.

The chain employs TRBV20-1 and TRBJ2-7, with D maybe TRBD2 (6 bases). The J call may not be correct, given that the DNA end is closer to TRBJ2-5. Germline V gene sequence: CDR1 DFQATT, CDR2 SNEGSKA (reference sequence). CDR3 length: 16 amino acids. The CDR3 sequence is CSARLTRARHRETQYF. Here the CDR3 DNA reads TGCAGTGCTAGATTGACTAGAGCAAGGCACAGAGAGACCCAGTACTTC.